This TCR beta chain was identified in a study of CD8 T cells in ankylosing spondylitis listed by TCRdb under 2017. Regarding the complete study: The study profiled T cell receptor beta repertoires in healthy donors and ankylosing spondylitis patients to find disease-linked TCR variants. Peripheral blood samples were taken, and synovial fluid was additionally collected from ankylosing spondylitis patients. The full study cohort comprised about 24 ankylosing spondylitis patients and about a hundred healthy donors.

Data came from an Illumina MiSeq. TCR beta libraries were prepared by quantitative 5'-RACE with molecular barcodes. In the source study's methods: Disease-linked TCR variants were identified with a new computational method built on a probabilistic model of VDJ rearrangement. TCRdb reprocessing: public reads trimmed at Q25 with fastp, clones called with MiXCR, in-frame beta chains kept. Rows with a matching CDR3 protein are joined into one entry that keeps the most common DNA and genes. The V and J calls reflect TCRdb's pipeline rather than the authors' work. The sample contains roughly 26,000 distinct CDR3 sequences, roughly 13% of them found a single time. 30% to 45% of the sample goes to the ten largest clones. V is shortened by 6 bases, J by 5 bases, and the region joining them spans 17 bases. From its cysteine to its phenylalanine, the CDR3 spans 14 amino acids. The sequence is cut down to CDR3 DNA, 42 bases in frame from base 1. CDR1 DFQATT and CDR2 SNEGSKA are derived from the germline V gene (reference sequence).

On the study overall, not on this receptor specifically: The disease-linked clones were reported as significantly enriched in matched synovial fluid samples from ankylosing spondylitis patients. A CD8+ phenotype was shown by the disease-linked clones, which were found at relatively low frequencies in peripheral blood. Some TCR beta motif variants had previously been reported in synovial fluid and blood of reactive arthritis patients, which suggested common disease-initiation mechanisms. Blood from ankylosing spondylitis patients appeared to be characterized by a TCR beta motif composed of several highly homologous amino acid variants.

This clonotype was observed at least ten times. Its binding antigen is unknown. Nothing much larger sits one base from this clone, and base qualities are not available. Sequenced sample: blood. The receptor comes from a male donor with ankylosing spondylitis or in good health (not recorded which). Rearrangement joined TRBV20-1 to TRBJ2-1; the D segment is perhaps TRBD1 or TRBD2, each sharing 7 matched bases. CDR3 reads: CSARGQGGHNEQFF. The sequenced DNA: TGCAGTGCAAGGGGTCAGGGGGGGCACAATGAGCAGTTCTTC.